This T cell receptor beta chain was recorded in a study of T cells in Graves' hyperthyroidism and ophthalmopathy. Amplification of TCR beta CDR3 regions used RNA as the template. HTBI primers were the set used in a first-round RT-PCR of the TCR CDR3. TCRdb re-analysed the multiplex PCR reads in MiXCR, keeping a single row per CDR3 protein. The data contain fewer than 650,000 distinct CDR3 sequences, 40% to 55% of them singletons. Findings and limits, study-wide: Ophthalmopathy was model-predicted a median approximately 6.4 months pre-onset. Blood also carried most thyroid clonotypes expanded above 0.001.

This CDR3 has 14 residues. CDR1 and CDR2 (germline): SQVTM, ANQGSEA. A remark on this clonotype: Its antigen is currently unknown.

The TCR was taken from an adult woman with Graves' disease, either hyperthyroidism or ophthalmopathy (not recorded which). This sequence joins TRBV29-1 and TRBJ2-7; D tentatively reads TRBD1 or TRBD2 (5 bases each). Judging by the DNA end, TRBJ2-1 fits better; the J call may be wrong. The sequenced sample was peripheral blood or thyroid tissue (not recorded which). The CDR3 region has the DNA TGCAGCGTTGTTCAGGGAGTTGGCTACAATGAGCAGTTCTTC. It encodes CSVVQGVGYNEQFF.